This T cell receptor beta chain was sequenced during a study of CD8 T cell repertoires and HIV-1 epitope variants. Study information: T cells were stimulated with Twenty-five Gag and Nef peptides separately. An uncultured baseline aliquot held 1M T cells. Epitopes were three Gag families plus Nef HW9 and YT9.

CDR3 length equals 17 residues. Trimming took off 4 bases at V and 0 bases at J, with 16 bases between the two ends. CDR1 and CDR2 from the germline V gene are MNHEY and SMNVEV (reference sequence). In the case of this clone: Its antigen is unidentified.

On the immunoSEQ platform, TCR beta CDR3s were sequenced at survey depth. Using immunoSEQ multiplex PCR, the repertoire was profiled, and TCRdb retains in-frame clones only, with some absent. Among approximately 6,000 clones, 50% to 75% were seen once, and the ten largest hold around 40%. This clonotype originated in a male donor with HIV. The sequenced sample consisted of cultured CD8+ T cells derived from PBMCs. The chain recombines TRBV27 with TRBJ2-1; D may be TRBD1 (6 bases). The CDR3 nucleotides are TGTGCCAGCAGTTCCATCCTGACAGGATACTCCTACAATGAGCAGTTCTTC. Its protein is CASSSILTGYSYNEQFF.